This T cell receptor (beta chain) emerged from a study of spatial heterogeneity in lung cancer. Time point in this sample: sample taken at primary tumor resection. In each case, whole RNA from tumor, nontumor lung or frozen PBMC was sequenced unsorted. Samples came from approximately 65 TRACERx patients with untreated early-stage lung cancer. Points from the study as a whole: Whereas they appeared in blood less at follow-up, ubiquitous expanded tumor TCRs appeared there more at resection.

Each TCR cDNA molecule bore a unique molecular identifier. TCRdb re-derived calls from the 5' RACE reads in MiXCR, one entry per CDR3 protein. The sample includes 11,000 to 15,000 distinct CDR3 sequences, roughly a tenth of them seen just once. This clonotype was picked up many times. Its matching antigen is unknown. Trimming removed 0 bases at V and 3 bases at J, with 6 bases between. Looked up from germline, CDR1 is SGDLS and CDR2 is YYNGEE. This CDR3 spans 13 amino acids. Sequenced here: PBMCs, sampled at surgery. The chain uses TRBV9 and TRBJ2-5; D unclear. The receptor was isolated from a male donor with early-stage non-small cell lung cancer. The CDR3 nucleotides are TGTGCCAGCAGCGTAGGGGCGGAAGAGACCCAGTACTTC. Translating it yields CASSVGAEETQYF.